This entry lists 20 T cell receptor beta chains sequenced from one sample in a study of vaccination and CD4 T cells after COVID-19 (dated by TCRdb to between 2021 and 2024). According to the study, the label for this sample's treatment or condition signals: roughly 11-day PBMC culture with coronavirus spike peptide pools or control peptides (ViraFEST assay). Library preparation used PCR. Sequencing relied on an Illumina iSeq 100. At the Johns Hopkins FTIC core, DNA from the cultured CD4+ T cells underwent TCR sequencing with the Oncomine TCR Beta short-read assay. TCRdb ran its own pipeline on the public reads, namely fastp trimming at Q25 and MiXCR clone calling, and kept in-frame beta chains. Identical CDR3 protein sequences are pooled into one entry, listed with their most common genes and DNA. This sample comprises tens of thousands of distinct CDR3 sequences, 54% of them detected only once. Roughly 5.6% of the sample belongs to the ten largest clones.

No antigen is known for these receptors. Sequences were obtained from CD4+ T cells from blood, cultured in vitro. The receptors stem from a human donor who had recovered from COVID-19.

The chain carries TRBV5-1 and TRBJ2-5; TRBD2 matches 10 bases. Trimming took 1 base from V and 1 from J; bases not matched to a gene: 7. In germline, CDR1 is SGHRS, CDR2 YFSETQ. The length of the CDR3 is 17 residues. CDR3 in amino acids: CASSLFRAGGLQETQYF. The CDR3 nucleotides read TGCGCCAGCAGCTTGTTCCGAGCGGGAGGGCTCCAAGAGACCCAGTACTTC.

This clonotype turned up a few times. This chain links TRBV28 with TRBJ2-3; 7 bases are shared with TRBD2. Germline lookup yields CDR1 MDHEN and CDR2 SYDVKM. V lost 10 bases, J lost 4 bases, and 8 bases stayed unmatched. The CDR3 is 13 amino acids. CDR3 nucleotides: TGTGCCACTTGGGAGGGGCCTCCAGATACGCAGTATTTT. Protein: CATWEGPPDTQYF.

The J gene is TRBJ1-2, the V gene TRBV4-2; a weak D match, TRBD1 (6 bases). V gave up 4 bases and J gave up 4 bases, with 16 bases separating them. This CDR3 region has 15 residues. The V gene's germline CDR1 is LGHNA and CDR2 YNFKEQ. Here the CDR3 reads CASSLQGSGAYGYTF. CDR3 sequence (DNA): TGTGCCAGCAGCCTCCAAGGATCAGGGGCCTATGGCTACACCTTC.

This chain uses TRBV10-2 with TRBJ1-1, with TRBD1 matching 9 bases. The V and J ends lost 6 bases and 4 bases, in that order; junction bases with no gene match: 6. This CDR3 is 14 amino acids long. The germline CDR1 and CDR2 sequences are WSHSY and SAAADI. The CDR3, as DNA: TGCGCCAGCAGCCGGGACAGGGAGAGCACTGAAGCTTTCTTT. Amino acids: CASSRDRESTEAFF.

CDR3: CASMSQGGTEAFF. The DNA of the CDR3 is TGTGCCAGTATGTCGCAGGGAGGAACTGAAGCTTTCTTT. This chain connects TRBV19 to TRBJ1-1; tentatively, D is TRBD1 (5 bases). Germline-derived CDR1 and CDR2 are LNHDA and SQIVND (reference sequence). V was cut by 7 bases and J by 5 bases, with 14 bases left in between. This CDR3 comprises 13 residues.

This clonotype was found a few times. This sequence joins TRBV27 and TRBJ1-2, with 7 nucleotides matching TRBD1. This CDR3 region has 13 residues. Germline assignment: CDR1 MNHEY and CDR2 SMNVEV (reference sequence). The V segment lost 2 bases and the J segment 3 bases; nucleotides outside the gene matches: 0. CDR3 coding DNA: TGTGCCAGCAGTTTAGGGACAGACTATGGCTACACCTTC. Residues: CASSLGTDYGYTF.

J is TRBJ2-1 and V is TRBV29-1, with 7 bases lining up with TRBD2. The CDR3 extends over 12 amino acids. The V gene end was trimmed by 3 bases and the J gene end by 8 bases; junction bases not matched to a gene: 4. Looked up from germline, CDR1 is SQVTM and CDR2 is ANQGSEA. The CDR3 DNA sequence: TGCAGCGTTGACGGGCTAGCGGATGAGCAGTTCTTC. Encoded protein: CSVDGLADEQFF.

The V and J genes are TRBV23-1 and TRBJ1-5, with D possibly matching TRBD1 (5 bases). TRBV23-1 is an ORF; its function is uncertain. Trimming shortened V by 0 bases and J by 5 bases, and 14 bases separated the two germline ends. CDR3 length equals 16 residues. CDR3: CASSQSLLEGHQPQHF. In DNA, the CDR3 is TGCGCCAGCAGTCAATCGCTATTGGAGGGGCATCAGCCCCAGCATTTT.

This chain links TRBV7-6 with TRBJ2-7; 11 nucleotides match TRBD2. Germline lookup yields CDR1 SGHVS and CDR2 FNYEAQ. V was pared by 1 base and J by 7 bases, with 3 bases of the junction left unmatched. The CDR3 consists of 14 residues. CDR3 protein: CASSLESSGREQYF. CDR3 DNA: TGTGCCAGCAGCTTAGAGTCTAGCGGGAGGGAGCAGTACTTC.

This clonotype has only a few counts. The CDR3 loop reads CASSHPDRDGKQYF. CDR3 DNA sequence: TGTGCCAGCAGCCACCCCGACAGGGATGGAAAGCAGTACTTC. The rearrangement links TRBV7-3 to TRBJ2-7, with TRBD1 matching over 7 bases. From germline, CDR1 is SGHTA and CDR2 FQGTGA. The CDR3 is 14 residues long. V trimming: 5 bases; J trimming: 8 bases; junction bases outside the gene matches: 12.

The rearrangement joins TRBV20-1 to TRBJ1-1; perhaps TRBD1 as D (6 bases). The germline V and J ends were trimmed by 0 bases and 1 base, with 12 bases remaining between them. CDR1 and CDR2 (germline): DFQATT, SNEGSKA (reference sequence). The CDR3 spans 15 residues. This chain's CDR3 is CSAREGGGQNTEAFF. Written as DNA, the CDR3 is TGCAGTGCTAGAGAAGGGGGGGGGCAGAACACTGAAGCTTTCTTT.

V and J are TRBV29-1 and TRBJ1-4, with 9 bases that match TRBD1. This CDR3 spans 15 amino acids. V lost 3 bases to trimming and J lost 5 bases; unmatched junction nucleotides: 7. Germline V lookup: CDR1 SQVTM, CDR2 ANQGSEA. CDR3: CSVEVQGAENEKLFF. The CDR3 bases are TGCAGCGTTGAGGTACAGGGGGCGGAAAATGAAAAACTGTTTTTT.

The chain has TRBV6-1 and TRBJ1-5; tentative D call: TRBD1 (5 bases). The CDR3 runs to 19 residues. CDR1 MNHNS and CDR2 SASEGT come from the germline V gene. V dropped 4 bases and J dropped 0 bases, with 22 bases sitting between them. This chain's CDR3 is CASSARILAQGYSNQPQHF. The CDR3 DNA is TGTGCCAGCAGTGCCCGTATCCTAGCCCAGGGCTATAGCAATCAGCCCCAGCATTTT.

Details on this clonotype: No conserved phenylalanine or tryptophan ends this CDR3, so it is likely a read error. The V gene is TRBV3-1, the J gene TRBJ2-7; TRBD2 aligns across 7 bases. Germline V gene data show CDR1 as LGHDT and CDR2 as YNNKEL (reference sequence). CDR3 length: 15 residues. J gave up 3 bases and V 5 bases, and 10 bases lay outside the gene matches. DNA for the CDR3: TGTGCCAGCAGCGGCGGGGGAGGGTCCGACTACGAGCAGTACTCC. Amino acids: CASSGGGGSDYEQYS.

The genes are TRBV10-2 and TRBJ2-3, with unresolved D. The CDR3 contains 14 residues. Germline CDR1 WSHSY, CDR2 SAAADI. The V end was cut by 4 bases, the J end by 2 bases, with 10 bases between. The CDR3 sequence is CASSGVDATDTQYF. CDR3 DNA sequence: TGCGCCAGCAGTGGGGTGGACGCCACAGATACGCAGTATTTT.

The chain is built from TRBV6-1 and TRBJ1-2; the D gene is possibly TRBD1 (6 bases). Looked up from germline, CDR1 is MNHNS and CDR2 is SASEGT. V shed 5 bases and J shed 2 bases, with 15 bases lying between them. CDR3 length: 15 amino acids. CDR3 in DNA: TGTGCCAGCAGTCCCGGAGGGGGGTCCAACTATGGCTACACCTTC. Amino acid sequence: CASSPGGGSNYGYTF.

This clonotype was seen only a few times. The V call is TRBV12-3 or TRBV12-4, the J call TRBJ1-1, with unresolved D. The CDR3 is 12 residues long. V gave up 6 bases and J gave up 3 bases, with 8 bases separating them. This chain's CDR3 is CASRQTYTEAFF. CDR3 in DNA: TGTGCCAGCAGACAGACGTACACTGAAGCTTTCTTT.

This clonotype came up a few times. This sequence joins TRBV10-3 and TRBJ2-1; 7 bases fit TRBD2. The trim removed 2 bases at V and 4 bases at J, leaving 5 bases unmatched. The CDR3 spans 15 residues. Germline V gene lookup returns CDR1 ENHRY and CDR2 SYGVKD. The CDR3 protein is CAISEGAGLYNEQFF. DNA of the CDR3: TGTGCCATCAGTGAGGGAGCGGGACTATACAATGAGCAGTTCTTC.

The chain carries TRBV19 and TRBJ1-1; tentative D call: TRBD1 (6 bases). This CDR3 is 16 amino acids long. From germline, CDR1 is LNHDA and CDR2 SQIVND (reference sequence). V was trimmed by 0 bases and J by 0 bases, leaving 11 bases between them. The CDR3, as DNA: TGTGCCAGTAGTATAGATTCGAGGACAGTGAACACTGAAGCTTTCTTT. Encoded protein: CASSIDSRTVNTEAFF.

This clonotype was recorded a few times. The rearrangement joins TRBV27 to TRBJ1-5, with D tentatively TRBD1 (6 bases). V gave up 6 bases and J gave up 6 bases, with 12 bases separating them. Germline V gene lookup returns CDR1 MNHEY and CDR2 SMNVEV (reference sequence). This CDR3 is 13 amino acids long. The CDR3 DNA is TGTGCCAGCAGGAACAGGGCGGCTCAGCCCCAGCATTTT. It specifies CASRNRAAQPQHF.